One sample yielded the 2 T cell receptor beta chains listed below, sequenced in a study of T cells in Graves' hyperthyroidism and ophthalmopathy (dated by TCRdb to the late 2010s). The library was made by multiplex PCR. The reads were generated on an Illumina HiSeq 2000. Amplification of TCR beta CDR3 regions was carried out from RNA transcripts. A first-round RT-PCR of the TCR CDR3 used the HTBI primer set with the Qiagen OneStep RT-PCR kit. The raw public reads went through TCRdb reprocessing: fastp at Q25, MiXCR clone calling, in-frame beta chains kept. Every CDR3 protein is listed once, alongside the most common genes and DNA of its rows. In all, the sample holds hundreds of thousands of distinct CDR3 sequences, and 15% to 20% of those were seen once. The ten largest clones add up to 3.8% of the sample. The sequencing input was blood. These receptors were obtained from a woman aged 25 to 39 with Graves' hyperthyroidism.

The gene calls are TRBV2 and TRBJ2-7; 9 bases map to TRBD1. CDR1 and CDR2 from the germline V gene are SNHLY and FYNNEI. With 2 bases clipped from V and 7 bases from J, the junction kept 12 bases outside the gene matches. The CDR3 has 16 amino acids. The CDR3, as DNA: TGTGCCAGCAGTGAATCCCCGGGACAGGGTTTGTGGGAGCAGTACTTC. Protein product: CASSESPGQGLWEQYF.

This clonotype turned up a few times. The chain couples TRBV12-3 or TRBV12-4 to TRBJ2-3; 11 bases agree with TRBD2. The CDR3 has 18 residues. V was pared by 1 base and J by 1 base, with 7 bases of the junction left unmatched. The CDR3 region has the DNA TGTGCCAGCAGTTTAGGGCGAAGGGGACTAGCGGGCACAGATACGCAGTATTTT. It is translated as CASSLGRRGLAGTDTQYF.